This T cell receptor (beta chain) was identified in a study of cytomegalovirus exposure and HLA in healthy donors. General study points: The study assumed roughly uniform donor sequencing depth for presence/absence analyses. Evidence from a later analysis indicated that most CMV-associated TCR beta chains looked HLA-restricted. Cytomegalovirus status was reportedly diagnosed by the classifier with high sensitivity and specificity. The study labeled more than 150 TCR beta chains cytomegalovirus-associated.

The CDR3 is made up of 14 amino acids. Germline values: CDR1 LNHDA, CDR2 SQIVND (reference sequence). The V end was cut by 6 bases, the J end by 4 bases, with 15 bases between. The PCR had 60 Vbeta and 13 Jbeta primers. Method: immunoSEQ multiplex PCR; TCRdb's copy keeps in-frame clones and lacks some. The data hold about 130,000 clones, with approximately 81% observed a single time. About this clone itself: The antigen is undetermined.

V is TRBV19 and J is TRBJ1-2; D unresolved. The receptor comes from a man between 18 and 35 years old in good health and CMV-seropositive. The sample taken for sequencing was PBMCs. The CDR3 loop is CASRPRGQPYGYTF. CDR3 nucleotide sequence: TGTGCCAGTAGGCCACGTGGGCAGCCCTATGGCTACACCTTC.